This entry is about one TCR beta chain. The sample originates from a study of T cell responses to AZD1222 COVID-19 vaccine. Repertoires were generated with immunoSEQ multiplex PCR, while TCRdb's copy carries only in-frame clones and drops some. This table has 150,000 to 200,000 clones, over 80% appearing once. CDR3 length: 15 amino acids. Germline CDR1 and CDR2: SGHRS and YFSETQ. V lost 0 bases and J 5 bases, leaving 14 bases between the germline ends. This chain joins TRBV5-1 and TRBJ2-5; the D gene is possibly TRBD2 (6 bases). Sequencing used peripheral blood, obtained on day 0 of AZD1222 vaccination. This clonotype was sampled from an adult in good health. CDR3 sequence (DNA): TGCGCCAGCAGCTTGGGACTCCGGAGGGAGGAGACCCAGTACTTC. Translation gives CASSLGLRREETQYF.